The 22 T cell receptor beta chains below all came from one sample that was sequenced in a study of brain metastases from non-small cell lung cancer. TCRdb's table, derived via immunoSEQ multiplex PCR, lists solely in-frame clones and lacks some. The table includes roughly 3,600 clones, just under 97% detected once. Sequenced sample: tumor-adjacent normal tissue. These receptors originate from a donor at least 40 years old with non-small cell lung cancer.

This chain uses TRBV2 with TRBJ2-5; no reliable D call. The CDR3 length is 14 residues. Germline lookup yields CDR1 SNHLY and CDR2 FYNNEI. Trimming pared 4 bases from V and 0 bases from J, leaving 9 bases between. The chain's CDR3 is CASSAAHNQETQYF. CDR3 nucleotide sequence: TGTGCCAGCAGTGCGGCCCACAACCAAGAGACCCAGTACTTC.

This clone has only one observation. This chain uses TRBV30 with TRBJ2-3; a weak D match, TRBD2 (5 bases). Trimming cost V 0 bases and J 0 bases, with 7 bases left between them. Germline V lookup: CDR1 GTSNPN, CDR2 SVGIG (reference sequence). This CDR3 spans 14 amino acids. The CDR3 coding sequence is TGTGCCTGGAGTGTAGCGGTCAGCACAGATACGCAGTATTTT. Encoded protein: CAWSVAVSTDTQYF.

V and J are TRBV19 and TRBJ2-7; D gene unclear. Germline loops: CDR1 LNHDA, CDR2 SQIVND (reference sequence). This CDR3 region has 13 residues. Trimming took off 10 bases at V and 9 bases at J, with 22 bases between the two ends. CDR3 protein: CATTEGPDRTQYF. The CDR3 coding sequence is TGTGCCACTACGGAAGGGCCAGACCGGACGCAGTACTTC.

In its sample, this clone was seen once. V and J are TRBV9 and TRBJ2-2; tentative D call: TRBD2 (5 bases). V lost 0 bases and J 6 bases, leaving 9 bases between the germline ends. This CDR3 contains 14 residues. Looked up from germline, CDR1 is SGDLS and CDR2 is YYNGEE. The CDR3 spells CASSVALGAGELFF. The CDR3 DNA reads as TGTGCCAGCAGCGTAGCGTTGGGAGCCGGGGAGCTGTTTTTT.

On this clone: The germline gene is not matched at one end of the junction; a read error may be the cause. J is TRBJ2-2 and V is TRBV30; TRBD2 might be the D (5 bases). CDR3 length: 18 amino acids. In germline, CDR1 is GTSNPN, CDR2 SVGIG (reference sequence). Here the CDR3 reads CAWTRVHLFLGNIGELFF. The CDR3 DNA reads as TGTGCCTGGACGAGGGTCCACCTGTTTTTGGGGAACATCGGGGAGCTGTTTTTT.

The chain uses TRBV12-3 or TRBV12-4 and TRBJ2-5; D possibly matches TRBD1 or TRBD2 (5 bases each). This CDR3 region has 12 residues. With 5 bases removed from V and 4 bases from J, the gap between germline ends came to 8 bases. CDR3 amino acids: CASSGTGETQYF. The CDR3 DNA sequence: TGTGCCAGCAGTGGGACGGGAGAGACCCAGTACTTC.

As concerns this clone: The same CDR3 can be traced to other DNA sequences in this sample. The V call is TRBV5-1, the J call TRBJ2-5; tentatively, D is TRBD1 or TRBD2 (6 bases each). The CDR3 spans 13 residues. Germline CDR1 and CDR2: SGHRS and YFSETQ. V dropped 1 base and J dropped 5 bases, with 9 bases sitting between them. The CDR3 sequence: CASSLRGQETQYF. CDR3 bases: TGCGCCAGCAGCTTGCGGGGGCAGGAGACCCAGTACTTC.

The J gene is TRBJ2-3, the V gene TRBV9; maybe TRBD2 (5 bases). Germline CDR1 SGDLS, CDR2 YYNGEE. The CDR3 is 15 amino acids. Trimming cost V 4 bases and J 2 bases, with 14 bases left between them. CDR3 bases: TGTGCCAGCAGCCCCCAGTTTAGCGACACAGATACGCAGTATTTT. As protein: CASSPQFSDTDTQYF.

The chain couples TRBV7-9 to TRBJ1-2, with 7 bases lining up with TRBD1. The CDR3 extends over 15 amino acids. The V segment lost 6 bases and the J segment 3 bases; nucleotides outside the gene matches: 10. CDR1 and CDR2 (germline): SEHNR, FQNEAQ (reference sequence). The CDR3 spells CASSFGTVEDYGYTF. The CDR3 DNA follows: TGTGCCAGCAGTTTCGGGACAGTAGAAGACTATGGCTACACCTTC.

CDR3 protein: CASSLGQGAGSGNTIYF. The CDR3, as DNA: TGTGCCAGCAGCCTGGGACAGGGAGCGGGCTCTGGAAACACCATATATTTT. The chain recombines TRBV7-3 with TRBJ1-3; 9 nucleotides agree with TRBD1. CDR3 length equals 17 residues. Germline CDR1 and CDR2: SGHTA and FQGTGA. With V trimmed by 5 bases and J by 0 bases, 8 bases remained unmatched.

In its sample, this clone was seen once. DNA of the CDR3: TGTGCCATCAGTGAGTCAGGGGGGGGCCTTTTAAGCACCGGGGAGCTGTTTTTT. Residues: CAISESGGGLLSTGELFF. The V gene is TRBV10-3, the J gene TRBJ2-2; D possibly corresponds to TRBD2 (7 bases). Trimming cost V 0 bases and J 4 bases, with 18 bases left between them. The germline V gene encodes CDR1 ENHRY and CDR2 SYGVKD. The length of the CDR3 is 18 residues.

This clone has just one count. J is TRBJ1-2 and V is TRBV7-6; the D is unclear. Per the germline V gene, CDR1 is SGHVS and CDR2 is FNYEAQ. V lost 1 base to trimming and J lost 5 bases, with 8 bases between them. The CDR3 length is 13 residues. The CDR3: CASSLGGGYGYTF. CDR3 bases: TGTGCCAGCAGCTTAGGTGGAGGGTATGGCTACACCTTC. Based on the CDR3 plus reference TRBV7-6 and TRBJ1-2, the full variable domain is GAGVSQSPRYKVTKRGQDVALRCDPISGHVSLYWYRQALGQGPEFLTYFNYEAQQDKSGLPNDRFSAERPEGSISTLTIQRTEQRDSAMYRCASSLGGGYGYTFGSGTRLTVV.

The rearrangement links TRBV10-3 to TRBJ1-5, with 8 bases lining up with TRBD1. The CDR3 contains 15 residues. Germline CDR1 and CDR2: ENHRY and SYGVKD. J gave up 5 bases and V 0 bases, and 3 bases lay outside the gene matches. CDR3 DNA: TGTGCCATCAGTGAGTCAATGACAGGGGATCAGCCCCAGCATTTT. Its translation: CAISESMTGDQPQHF.

Comment on this clone: A read error may produce the germline difference seen at one junction end. This chain joins TRBV4-3 and TRBJ1-2; D may be TRBD1 (6 bases). The CDR3 runs to 13 residues. From germline, CDR1 is LGHNA and CDR2 YSLEER. CDR3 bases: TGCGCCAGCAGCCAAGATAGAGGGGGGAGGGCCCACTTC. Its protein is CASSQDRGGRAHF.

This chain joins TRBV24-1 and TRBJ1-2; no clear D. CDR1 KGHDR and CDR2 SFDVKD come from the germline V gene. The CDR3 sequence is 14 residues long. V was cut by 2 bases and J by 3 bases, with 9 bases left in between. CDR3 sequence (DNA): TGTGCCACCAGTGATTCGACCGATGACTATGGCTACACCTTC. Protein product: CATSDSTDDYGYTF.

This clone appeared once. The genes are TRBV6-5 and TRBJ1-1; TRBD1 is a possible D gene (6 bases). The length of the CDR3 is 14 residues. V lost 2 bases to trimming and J lost 7 bases, with 14 bases between them. Looked up from germline, CDR1 is MNHEY and CDR2 is SVGAGI. For the CDR3, the DNA is TGTGCCAGCAGTTACGACACCCAGGGGTTTGAAGCTTTCTTT. It specifies CASSYDTQGFEAFF.

The V and J genes are TRBV3-1 (or the pseudogene TRBV3-2) and TRBJ2-5, with 16 bases identical to TRBD2. The CDR3 extends over 18 amino acids. Per germline, CDR1 LGHDT and CDR2 YNNKEL (reference sequence). V shed 4 bases and J 5 bases; nucleotides not matched to a gene: 10. CDR3 sequence (DNA): TGTGCCAGCAGCCCATTGGGACTAGCGGGAGGGCCAGGGGAGACCCAGTACTTC. It codes for CASSPLGLAGGPGETQYF.

A word on this clone: At one end the junction does not follow the germline gene, possibly because of a read error. The chain links TRBV5-1 to TRBJ2-2, with D possibly matching TRBD1 (5 bases). CDR3 length equals 14 residues. Germline loops: CDR1 SGHRS, CDR2 YFSETQ. The CDR3: CASSLGQNTRELFF. CDR3 bases: TGCGCCAGCAGCTTGGGACAGAACACCAGGGAGCTGTTTTTT.

The V call is TRBV5-4, the J call TRBJ1-6; D is ambiguous. CDR3 size: 14 residues. V dropped 2 bases and J dropped 4 bases, with 7 bases sitting between them. From germline, CDR1 is SGHNT and CDR2 YYREEE (reference sequence). CDR3 nucleotides: TGTGCCAGCAGCTTTATGGGGTATAATTCACCCCTCCACTTT. This sequence encodes CASSFMGYNSPLHF. Full variable domain (remainder filled in from reference TRBV5-4 and TRBJ1-6): ETGVTQSPTHLIKTRGQQVTLRCSSQSGHNTVSWYQQALGQGPQFIFQYYREEENGRGNFPPRFSGLQFPNYSSELNVNALELDDSALYLCASSFMGYNSPLHFGNGTRLTVT.

The genes are TRBV12-3 or TRBV12-4 and TRBJ2-5, with 9 bases fitting TRBD2. J was trimmed by 7 bases and V by 5 bases; bases with no gene match: 5. There are 13 residues in the CDR3. The CDR3 nucleotides are TGTGCCAGCAGTGAGGGACTAGCTGGGACCCAGTACTTC. Protein sequence: CASSEGLAGTQYF.

On this clone itself: The junction departs from the called germline gene at one end, perhaps through a read error. The chain has TRBV12-3 or TRBV12-4 and TRBJ1-2; weak D call: TRBD1 (6 bases). CDR3 size: 13 residues. The CDR3 coding sequence is TGTGCCAGCAGTCCCACAGGGCTGTATGACTACACCTTC. Protein product: CASSPTGLYDYTF.

There are a few counts of this clone. Other DNA sequences within the sample encode an identical CDR3. CDR3 nucleotides: TGTGCCAGCAGTCTAAACTACGAGCAGTACTTC. Translation gives CASSLNYEQYF. V gene TRBV5-6 combines with J gene TRBJ2-7; D gene uncertain. This CDR3 spans 11 amino acids. V lost 5 bases and J lost 3, with 6 bases in between. Germline V lookup: CDR1 SGHDT, CDR2 YYEEEE.